This entry lists 20 T cell receptor beta chains sequenced from one sample in a study of vaccination and CD4 T cells after COVID-19. Their antigen targets remain unknown. As to treatment: roughly 10-day PBMC culture with coronavirus spike peptide pools or control peptides (ViraFEST assay). Cultured CD4+ T cell DNA was sequenced using the Oncomine TCR Beta short-read assay. TCRdb re-derived calls from the PCR reads in MiXCR, one entry per CDR3 protein. In the table there are about 20,000 distinct CDR3 sequences, just over 55% of which are singletons. Sequencing input: CD4+ T cells from blood, cultured in vitro. The receptors come from a human donor who had recovered from COVID-19.

This clonotype was observed a handful of times. The rearrangement joins TRBV20-1 to TRBJ2-5; the D is unclear. The CDR3 has 10 amino acids. Germline values: CDR1 DFQATT, CDR2 SNEGSKA (reference sequence). V lost 4 bases and J 2 bases, leaving 2 bases between the germline ends. The CDR3 DNA is TGCAGTGCTATGCAAGAGACCCAGTACTTC. Translated, it gives CSAMQETQYF.

The chain recombines TRBV20-1 with TRBJ1-1, with 7 bases that match TRBD1. The CDR3 is 13 amino acids. Germline-derived CDR1 and CDR2 are DFQATT and SNEGSKA (reference sequence). V was clipped by 3 bases and J by 4 bases; unmatched bases: 5. The CDR3 nucleotides are TGCAGTGCTAGGGGGACAGAGCTCACTGAAGCTTTCTTT. It translates to CSARGTELTEAFF.

CDR3 loop: CSAEVSNSYEQYF. The CDR3 DNA reads TGCAGTGCAGAGGTCTCTAACTCCTACGAGCAGTACTTC. This chain connects TRBV20-1 to TRBJ2-7; no clear D. The V gene lost 6 bases and the J gene lost 0 bases, with 12 bases spanning the gap. The CDR3 loop spans 13 amino acids. From germline, CDR1 is DFQATT and CDR2 SNEGSKA (reference sequence).

CDR3 coding DNA: TGTGCCAGCAGCTTGGGGCCGGGCAATCAGCCCCAGCATTTT. Its protein is CASSLGPGNQPQHF. The J gene is TRBJ1-5, the V gene TRBV5-4; D is ambiguous. CDR3 length: 14 amino acids. Germline loops: CDR1 SGHNT, CDR2 YYREEE (reference sequence). The V end was cut by 0 bases, the J end by 2 bases, with 6 bases between.

The chain recombines TRBV7-9 with TRBJ1-1; the D is unclear. V shed 5 bases and J shed 8 bases, with 9 bases lying between them. This CDR3 comprises 11 residues. CDR1 SEHNR and CDR2 FQNEAQ come from the germline V gene (reference sequence). The CDR3 protein is CASSLTTEAFF. CDR3 bases: TGTGCCAGCAGCCTCACGACGGAAGCTTTCTTT. The whole variable domain, filled in from reference TRBV7-9 and TRBJ1-1, reads DTGVSQNPRHKITKRGQNVTFRCDPISEHNRLYWYRQTLGQGPEFLTYFQNEAQLEKSRLLSDRFSAERPKGSFSTLEIQRTEQGDSAMYLCASSLTTEAFFGQGTRLTVV.

The sample holds a few counts of this clonotype. The V call is TRBV10-3, the J call TRBJ1-1; 7 bases fit TRBD1. Germline V gene data show CDR1 as ENHRY and CDR2 as SYGVKD. V was clipped by 0 bases and J by 0 bases; unmatched bases: 10. The length of the CDR3 is 18 residues. In DNA form, the CDR3 reads TGTGCCATCAGTGAGTCGACAGGGACCCATTTAATGAACACTGAAGCTTTCTTT. Protein sequence: CAISESTGTHLMNTEAFF.

The count of this clonotype is one. The chain couples TRBV10-3 to TRBJ2-3; TRBD1 matches at 7 bases. The germline V gene encodes CDR1 ENHRY and CDR2 SYGVKD. The CDR3 runs 15 residues. V lost 6 bases to trimming and J lost 0 bases; unmatched junction nucleotides: 6. CDR3 protein: CAIRASGGSTDTQYF. For the CDR3, the DNA is TGTGCCATCAGGGCTTCAGGGGGTAGCACAGATACGCAGTATTTT.

J is TRBJ1-2 and V is TRBV2; possibly TRBD1 for D (5 bases). The CDR3 is 15 residues long. The V gene's germline CDR1 is SNHLY and CDR2 FYNNEI. V lost 0 bases and J lost 8, with 16 bases in between. CDR3 sequence (DNA): TGTGCCAGCAGTGAAGCGCTGGGGCAGGGCTGGGGCTACACCTTC. Residues: CASSEALGQGWGYTF.

This clonotype was detected a few times. The V call is TRBV20-1, the J call TRBJ1-5, with D uncertain. There are 16 residues in the CDR3. Germline CDR1 reads DFQATT; CDR2 reads SNEGSKA (reference sequence). Trimming removed 0 bases from V and 7 bases from J, with 19 bases in between. CDR3 sequence (DNA): TGCAGTGCTAGAGATATAGGCGTTCCCGACGGACAGCCCCAGCATTTT. Amino acid sequence: CSARDIGVPDGQPQHF.

V usage is TRBV7-9 and J usage is TRBJ2-5, with 9 bases that match TRBD2. The CDR3 spans 16 residues. V lost 3 bases, J lost 5 bases, and 10 bases stayed unmatched. Germline loops: CDR1 SEHNR, CDR2 FQNEAQ (reference sequence). CDR3 sequence: CASSFLSGGKLETQYF. CDR3 DNA: TGTGCCAGCAGCTTTTTGAGCGGGGGGAAGTTGGAGACCCAGTACTTC.

The chain uses TRBV20-1 and TRBJ1-1; no firm D call. V gave up 6 bases and J gave up 4 bases, with 18 bases separating them. This CDR3 is 14 amino acids long. Germline CDR1 reads DFQATT; CDR2 reads SNEGSKA (reference sequence). For the CDR3, the DNA is TGCAGTGCACCGGTTGGAGGGAGGAGCACTGAAGCTTTCTTT. It translates to CSAPVGGRSTEAFF.

This clonotype was detected a few times. The V gene is TRBV5-1, the J gene TRBJ1-5; 9 nucleotides line up with TRBD1. The CDR3 has 15 residues. Germline CDR1 SGHRS, CDR2 YFSETQ. V gave up 4 bases and J gave up 3 bases; unmatched junction bases: 5. This chain's CDR3 is CASSPQGADNQPQHF. The CDR3 coding sequence is TGCGCCAGCAGCCCACAGGGGGCCGACAATCAGCCCCAGCATTTT.

This chain links TRBV6-2 or TRBV6-3 with TRBJ2-3; 8 nucleotides line up with TRBD1. From germline, CDR1 is MNHEY and CDR2 SVGEGT. Trimming took 2 bases from V and 2 from J; bases not matched to a gene: 15. The CDR3 extends over 19 amino acids. The CDR3 sequence is CASSYPTLGQGPYTDTQYF. The CDR3 DNA reads TGTGCCAGCAGTTACCCCACCCTCGGACAGGGACCCTACACAGATACGCAGTATTTT.

This clonotype was observed a few times. The J gene is TRBJ2-3, the V gene TRBV20-1; D is perhaps TRBD1 (5 bases). This CDR3 has 15 amino acids. Germline V lookup: CDR1 DFQATT, CDR2 SNEGSKA (reference sequence). The V gene lost 1 base and the J gene lost 1 base, with 12 bases spanning the gap. This CDR3 is CSARVRAGRTDTQYF. CDR3 sequence (DNA): TGCAGTGCTAGAGTAAGGGCAGGGCGCACAGATACGCAGTATTTT.

The V call is TRBV28, the J call TRBJ1-5; D is uncertain. The V end was cut by 4 bases, the J end by 6 bases, with 4 bases between. This CDR3 spans 11 amino acids. CDR1 and CDR2 from the germline V gene are MDHEN and SYDVKM. The CDR3 coding sequence is TGTGCCAGCAGTTCTTTTCAGCCCCAGCATTTT. It codes for CASSSFQPQHF.

The chain couples TRBV19 to TRBJ1-1, with 8 bases that match TRBD1. Trimming removed 5 bases from V and 2 bases from J; junction bases left unmatched: 4. Germline V CDR1 and CDR2: LNHDA, SQIVND (reference sequence). There are 14 residues in the CDR3. For the CDR3, the DNA is TGTGCCAGTAGTGGCAGGGGGCCTAACACTGAAGCTTTCTTT. Translated, it gives CASSGRGPNTEAFF. The variable domain in full, with the rest retrieved from reference TRBV19 and TRBJ1-1, is DGGITQSPKYLFRKEGQNVTLSCEQNLNHDAMYWYRQDPGQGLRLIYYSQIVNDFQKGDIAEGYSVSREKKESFPLTVTSAQKNPTAFYLCASSGRGPNTEAFFGQGTRLTVV.

This clonotype occurred a few times. This chain uses TRBV2 with TRBJ1-2, with D maybe TRBD1 (6 bases). CDR3 length equals 13 residues. Trimming shortened V by 4 bases and J by 4 bases, and 10 bases separated the two germline ends. Germline CDR1 is SNHLY and CDR2 is FYNNEI. CDR3 in DNA: TGTGCCAGCAGTGGGCAGGGGCGCTATGGCTACACCTTC. Translating gives CASSGQGRYGYTF.

The rearrangement links TRBV12-3 or TRBV12-4 to TRBJ2-2; the match to TRBD2 covers 8 bases. The ends lost 6 bases at V and 3 bases at J; junction bases unmatched: 6. CDR3 length: 15 residues. The CDR3 loop reads CASSPFGGDTGELFF. The CDR3 nucleotides read TGTGCCAGCAGCCCTTTCGGGGGGGACACCGGGGAGCTGTTTTTT.

Only a few counts were recorded for this clonotype. The chain combines TRBV24-1 with TRBJ2-7, with 8 bases identical to TRBD1. The V gene's germline CDR1 is KGHDR and CDR2 SFDVKD. CDR3 length equals 16 residues. V dropped 4 bases and J dropped 1; count of bases not matched to a gene: 8. The CDR3 is CATSEPDRVISYEQYF. CDR3 bases: TGTGCCACCAGTGAACCGGACAGGGTGATTTCCTACGAGCAGTACTTC.

The chain has TRBV6-2 or TRBV6-3 and TRBJ1-2; the D gene is possibly TRBD1 (6 bases). Germline CDR1 reads MNHEY; CDR2 reads SVGEGT. The CDR3 spans 14 residues. V shed 2 bases and J shed 7 bases, with 14 bases lying between them. This CDR3 reads CASSYTDRIGGYTF. The CDR3 DNA follows: TGTGCCAGCAGTTACACCGACAGGATTGGTGGCTACACCTTC.